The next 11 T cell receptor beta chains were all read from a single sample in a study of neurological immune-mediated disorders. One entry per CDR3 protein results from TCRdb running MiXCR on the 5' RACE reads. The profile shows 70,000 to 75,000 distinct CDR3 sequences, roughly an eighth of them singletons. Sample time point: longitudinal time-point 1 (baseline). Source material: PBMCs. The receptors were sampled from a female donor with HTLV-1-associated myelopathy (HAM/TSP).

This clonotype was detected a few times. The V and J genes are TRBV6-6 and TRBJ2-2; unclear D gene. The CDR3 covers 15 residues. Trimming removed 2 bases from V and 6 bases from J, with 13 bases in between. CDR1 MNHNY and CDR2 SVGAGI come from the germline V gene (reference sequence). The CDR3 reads CASSYGIKTAGELFF. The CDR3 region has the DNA TGTGCCAGCAGTTACGGGATCAAAACGGCCGGGGAGCTGTTTTTT.

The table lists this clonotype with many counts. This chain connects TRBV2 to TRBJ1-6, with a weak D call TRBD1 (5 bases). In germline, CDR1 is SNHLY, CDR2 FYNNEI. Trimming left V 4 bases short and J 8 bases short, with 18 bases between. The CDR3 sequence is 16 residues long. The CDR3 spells CASSAFGRGRDSPLHF. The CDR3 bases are TGTGCCAGCAGTGCCTTCGGACGGGGACGGGATTCACCCCTCCACTTT.

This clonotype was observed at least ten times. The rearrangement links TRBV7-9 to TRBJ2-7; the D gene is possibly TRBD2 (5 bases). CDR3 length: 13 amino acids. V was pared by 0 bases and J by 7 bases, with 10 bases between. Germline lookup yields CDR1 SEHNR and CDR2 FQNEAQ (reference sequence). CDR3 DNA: TGTGCCAGCAGCTTAGCCCCGACTAAGGAGCAGTACTTC. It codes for CASSLAPTKEQYF.

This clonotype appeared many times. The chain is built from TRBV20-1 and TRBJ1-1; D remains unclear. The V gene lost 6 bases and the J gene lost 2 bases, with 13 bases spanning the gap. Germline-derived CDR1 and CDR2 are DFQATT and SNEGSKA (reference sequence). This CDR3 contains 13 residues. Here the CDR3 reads CSAEQVLNTEAFF. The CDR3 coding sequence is TGCAGTGCGGAGCAGGTACTTAACACTGAAGCTTTCTTT.

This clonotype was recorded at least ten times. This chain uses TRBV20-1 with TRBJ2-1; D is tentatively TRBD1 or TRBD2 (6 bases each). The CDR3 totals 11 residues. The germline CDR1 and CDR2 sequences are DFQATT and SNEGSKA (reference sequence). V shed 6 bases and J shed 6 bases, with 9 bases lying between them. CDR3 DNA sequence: TGCAGTGCAACGGGGGCCAATGAGCAGTTCTTC. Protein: CSATGANEQFF.

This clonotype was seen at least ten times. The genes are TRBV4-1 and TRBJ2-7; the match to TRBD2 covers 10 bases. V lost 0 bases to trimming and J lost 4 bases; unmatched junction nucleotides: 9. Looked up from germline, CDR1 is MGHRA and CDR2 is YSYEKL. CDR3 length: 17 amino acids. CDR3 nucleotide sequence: TGCGCCAGCAGCCAAGATAACCCCACTAGCGGGGTATACGAGCAGTACTTC. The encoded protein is CASSQDNPTSGVYEQYF.

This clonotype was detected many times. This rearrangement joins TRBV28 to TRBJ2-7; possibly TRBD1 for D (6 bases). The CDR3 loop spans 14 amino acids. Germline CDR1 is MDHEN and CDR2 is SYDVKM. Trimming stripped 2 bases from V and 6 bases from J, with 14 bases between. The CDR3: CASSLPTGLREQYF. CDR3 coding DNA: TGTGCCAGCAGTTTACCAACAGGGTTGCGCGAGCAGTACTTC.

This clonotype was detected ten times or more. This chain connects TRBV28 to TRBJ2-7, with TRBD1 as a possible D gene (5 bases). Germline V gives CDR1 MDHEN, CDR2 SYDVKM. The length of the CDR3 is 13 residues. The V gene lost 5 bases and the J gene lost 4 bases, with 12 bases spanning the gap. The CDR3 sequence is CASSRTGAYEQYF. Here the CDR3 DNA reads TGTGCCAGCAGTAGAACTGGGGCATACGAGCAGTACTTC.

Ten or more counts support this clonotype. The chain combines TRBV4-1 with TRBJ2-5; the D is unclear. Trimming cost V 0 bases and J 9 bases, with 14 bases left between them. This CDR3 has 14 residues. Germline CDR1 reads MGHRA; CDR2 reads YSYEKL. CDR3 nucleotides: TGCGCCAGCAGCCAAGAGTCGGTTCCCCGGGCCCAGTACTTC. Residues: CASSQESVPRAQYF.

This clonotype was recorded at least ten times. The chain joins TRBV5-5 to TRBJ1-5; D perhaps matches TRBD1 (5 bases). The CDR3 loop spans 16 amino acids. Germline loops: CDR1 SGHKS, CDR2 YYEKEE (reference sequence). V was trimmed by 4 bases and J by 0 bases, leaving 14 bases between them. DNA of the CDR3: TGTGCCAGCAGCACCCTTGGACACGATAGCAATCAGCCCCAGCATTTT. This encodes CASSTLGHDSNQPQHF.

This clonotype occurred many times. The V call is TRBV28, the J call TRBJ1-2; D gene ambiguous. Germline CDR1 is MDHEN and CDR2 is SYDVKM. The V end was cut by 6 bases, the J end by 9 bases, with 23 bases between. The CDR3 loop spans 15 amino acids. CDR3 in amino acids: CASSPLDAGLLRYTF. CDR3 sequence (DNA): TGTGCCAGCAGCCCCCTGGATGCCGGACTTCTCCGCTACACCTTC.